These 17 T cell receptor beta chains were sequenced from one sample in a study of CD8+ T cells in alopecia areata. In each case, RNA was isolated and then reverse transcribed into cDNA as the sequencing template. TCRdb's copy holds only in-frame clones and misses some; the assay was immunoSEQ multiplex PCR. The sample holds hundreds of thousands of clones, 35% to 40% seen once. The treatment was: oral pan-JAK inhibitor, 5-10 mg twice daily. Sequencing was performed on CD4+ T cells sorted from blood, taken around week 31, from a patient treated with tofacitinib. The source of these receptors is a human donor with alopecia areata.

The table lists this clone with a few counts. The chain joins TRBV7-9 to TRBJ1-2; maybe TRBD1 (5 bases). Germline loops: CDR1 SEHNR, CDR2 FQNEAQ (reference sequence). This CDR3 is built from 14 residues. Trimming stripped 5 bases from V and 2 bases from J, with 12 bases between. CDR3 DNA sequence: TGTGCCAGCAGCCCGAACCGGGACAACTATGGCTACACCTTC. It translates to CASSPNRDNYGYTF. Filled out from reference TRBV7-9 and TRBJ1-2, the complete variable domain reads DTGVSQNPRHKITKRGQNVTFRCDPISEHNRLYWYRQTLGQGPEFLTYFQNEAQLEKSRLLSDRFSAERPKGSFSTLEIQRTEQGDSAMYLCASSPNRDNYGYTFGSGTRLTVV.

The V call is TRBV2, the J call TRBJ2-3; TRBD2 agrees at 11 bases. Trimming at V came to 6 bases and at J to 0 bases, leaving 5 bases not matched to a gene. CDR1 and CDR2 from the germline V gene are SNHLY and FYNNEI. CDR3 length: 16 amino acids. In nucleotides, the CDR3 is TGTGCCAGCAGCCACCGGACTAGCGGGAGCACAGATACGCAGTATTTT. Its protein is CASSHRTSGSTDTQYF.

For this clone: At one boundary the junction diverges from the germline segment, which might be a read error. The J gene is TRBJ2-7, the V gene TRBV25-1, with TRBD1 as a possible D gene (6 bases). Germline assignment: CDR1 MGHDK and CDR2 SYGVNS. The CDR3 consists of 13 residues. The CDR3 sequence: CASRPGQSREQHF. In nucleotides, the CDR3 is TGTGCCAGCAGGCCCGGACAGTCCCGCGAGCAGCACTTC.

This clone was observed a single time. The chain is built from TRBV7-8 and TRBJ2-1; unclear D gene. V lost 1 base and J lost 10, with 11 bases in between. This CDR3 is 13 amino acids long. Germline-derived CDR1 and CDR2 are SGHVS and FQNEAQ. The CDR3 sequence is CASSLVVKWEQFF. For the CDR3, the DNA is TGTGCCAGCAGCTTAGTGGTCAAATGGGAGCAGTTCTTC.

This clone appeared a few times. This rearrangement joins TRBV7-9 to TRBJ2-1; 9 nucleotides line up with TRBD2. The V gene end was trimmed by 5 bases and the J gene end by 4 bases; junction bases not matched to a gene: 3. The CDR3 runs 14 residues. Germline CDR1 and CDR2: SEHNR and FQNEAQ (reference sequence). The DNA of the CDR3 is TGTGCCAGCAGCCGTCTAGCGGGGTACAATGAGCAGTTCTTC. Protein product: CASSRLAGYNEQFF.

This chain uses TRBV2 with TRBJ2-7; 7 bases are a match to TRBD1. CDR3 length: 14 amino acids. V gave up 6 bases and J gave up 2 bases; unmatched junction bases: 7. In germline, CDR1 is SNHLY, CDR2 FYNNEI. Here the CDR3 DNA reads TGTGCCAGCAGATCCAACAGGGGAGCCTACGAGCAGTACTTC. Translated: CASRSNRGAYEQYF.

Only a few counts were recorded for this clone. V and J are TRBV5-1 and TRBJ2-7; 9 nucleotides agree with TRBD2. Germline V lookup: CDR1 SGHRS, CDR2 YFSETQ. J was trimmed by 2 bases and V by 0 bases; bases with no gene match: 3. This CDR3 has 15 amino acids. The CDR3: CASSLVASGTYEQYF. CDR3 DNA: TGCGCCAGCAGCTTGGTCGCTAGCGGGACCTACGAGCAGTACTTC.

CDR3 loop: CASSYRAGELFF. Written as DNA, the CDR3 is TGTGCCAGCAGTTACCGGGCCGGGGAGCTGTTTTTT. The chain employs TRBV6-5 and TRBJ2-2; D remains unclear. In germline, CDR1 is MNHEY, CDR2 SVGAGI. Trimming left V 2 bases short and J 6 bases short, with 4 bases between. The CDR3 totals 12 residues.

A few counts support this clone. CDR3 protein: CATSRENPAANTGELFF. The CDR3 DNA sequence: TGTGCCACCAGCAGAGAGAATCCAGCGGCGAACACCGGGGAGCTGTTTTTT. V usage is TRBV15 and J usage is TRBJ2-2, with a possible D match to TRBD2 (5 bases). Trimming shortened V by 0 bases and J by 0 bases, and 11 bases separated the two germline ends. The CDR3 loop spans 17 amino acids. Germline CDR1 and CDR2: LNHNV and YYDKDF (reference sequence).

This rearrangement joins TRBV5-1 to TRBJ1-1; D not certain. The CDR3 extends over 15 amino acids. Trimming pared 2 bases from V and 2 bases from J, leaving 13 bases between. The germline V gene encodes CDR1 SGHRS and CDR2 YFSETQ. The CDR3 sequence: CASSLAGSSNTEAFF. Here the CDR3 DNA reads TGCGCCAGCAGCTTAGCGGGATCCAGCAACACTGAAGCTTTCTTT.

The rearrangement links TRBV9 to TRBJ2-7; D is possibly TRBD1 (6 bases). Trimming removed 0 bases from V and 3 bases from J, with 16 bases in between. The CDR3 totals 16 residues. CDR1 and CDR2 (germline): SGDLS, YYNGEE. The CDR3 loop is CASSVGPSDSYYEQYF. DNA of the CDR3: TGTGCCAGCAGCGTAGGCCCCTCGGACAGCTACTACGAGCAGTACTTC.

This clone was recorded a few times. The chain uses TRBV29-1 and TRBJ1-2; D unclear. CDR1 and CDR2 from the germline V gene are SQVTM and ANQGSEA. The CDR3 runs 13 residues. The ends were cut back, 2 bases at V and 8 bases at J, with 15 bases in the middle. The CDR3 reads CSVEKVGRHGYTF. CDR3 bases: TGCAGCGTTGAAAAGGTCGGGCGGCACGGCTACACCTTC.

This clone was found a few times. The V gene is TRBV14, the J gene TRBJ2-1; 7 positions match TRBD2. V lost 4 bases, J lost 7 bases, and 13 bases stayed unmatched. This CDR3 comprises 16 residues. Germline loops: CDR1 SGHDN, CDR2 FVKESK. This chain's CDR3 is CASSRLLGGRGNEQFF. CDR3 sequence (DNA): TGTGCCAGCAGCCGACTTCTGGGCGGGAGAGGTAATGAGCAGTTCTTC.

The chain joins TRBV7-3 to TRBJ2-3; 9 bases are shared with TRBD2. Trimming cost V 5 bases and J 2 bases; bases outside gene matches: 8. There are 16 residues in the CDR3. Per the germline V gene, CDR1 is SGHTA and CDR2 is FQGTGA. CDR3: CASSQRGGRDTDTQYF. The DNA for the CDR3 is TGTGCCAGCAGCCAAAGAGGCGGGAGGGACACAGATACGCAGTATTTT.

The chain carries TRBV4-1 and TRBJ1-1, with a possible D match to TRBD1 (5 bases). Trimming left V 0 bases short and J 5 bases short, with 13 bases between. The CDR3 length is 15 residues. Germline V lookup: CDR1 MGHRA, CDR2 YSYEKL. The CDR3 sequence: CASSQDGTGGTEAFF. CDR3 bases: TGCGCCAGCAGCCAAGACGGGACTGGGGGAACTGAAGCTTTCTTT.

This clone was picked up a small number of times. This CDR3 is CASSRQGLYEQYF. The DNA of the CDR3 is TGTGCCAGCAGTAGACAAGGGCTCTACGAGCAGTACTTC. The chain combines TRBV2 with TRBJ2-7; D is ambiguous. The CDR3 spans 13 residues. V dropped 5 bases and J dropped 3 bases, with 11 bases sitting between them. Germline-derived CDR1 and CDR2 are SNHLY and FYNNEI.

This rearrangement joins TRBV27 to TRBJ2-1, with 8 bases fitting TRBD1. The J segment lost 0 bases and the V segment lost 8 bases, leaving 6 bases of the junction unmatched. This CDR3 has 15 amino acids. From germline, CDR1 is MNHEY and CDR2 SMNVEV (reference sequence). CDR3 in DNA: TGTGCCAGCCTTGGGGGACAGGTCTCCTACAATGAGCAGTTCTTC. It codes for CASLGGQVSYNEQFF.